These T cell receptor beta chains were read from a single sample in a study of cytomegalovirus exposure and HLA in healthy donors. Profiling relied on immunoSEQ multiplex PCR, and the TCRdb table lists in-frame clones only, not all of them. The sample has some 200,000 clones; 70% to 80% are singletons. The sequencing input was PBMCs. These receptors came from a male donor in good health and CMV-seropositive. The CDR3 runs from the conserved cysteine through the conserved F or W. D genes are given only for firm matches. Some rows mark clone size as missing; the rest say once, few, many or name a class of expanded clone.

abundance: NA; j_gene: TRBJ2-2; d_gene: TRBD1; v_gene: TRBV14; CDR3nt: TGTGCCAGCAGCCAAGCCCGGACAGGGGCGAACACCGGGGAGCTGTTTTTT; CDR3aa: CASSQARTGANTGELFF
abundance: NA; j_gene: TRBJ2-2; d_gene: NA; v_gene: TRBV9; CDR3nt: TGTGCCAGCAGCGGACGGATGCAAGCGTACACCGGGGAGCTGTTTTTT; CDR3aa: CASSGRMQAYTGELFF
abundance: NA; j_gene: TRBJ2-7; d_gene: NA; v_gene: TRBV7-2; CDR3nt: TGTGCCAGCAGCTTGCGGCAGGGTAAACCCGAGCAGTACTTC; CDR3aa: CASSLRQGKPEQYF
abundance: few; j_gene: TRBJ1-1; d_gene: NA; v_gene: TRBV7-2; CDR3nt: TGTGCCAGCAGCTCGCGGTACGGGGGAGGTAGCACTGAAGCTTTCTTT; CDR3aa: CASSSRYGGGSTEAFF
abundance: NA; j_gene: TRBJ2-3; d_gene: TRBD2; v_gene: TRBV5-6; CDR3nt: TGTGCCAGCAGCCCCACCGGGACTAGCGGACCGGTCACGCAGTATTTT; CDR3aa: CASSPTGTSGPVTQYF
abundance: NA; j_gene: TRBJ2-7; d_gene: NA; v_gene: TRBV6-4; CDR3nt: TGTGCCAGCAGCCAGATACCGGGGGACTACGAGCAGTACTTC; CDR3aa: CASSQIPGDYEQYF
abundance: NA; j_gene: TRBJ2-1; d_gene: TRBD2; v_gene: TRBV7-3; CDR3nt: TGTGCCAGCAGCTTAAGTCCCGGGACTAGCAGTAAGTTCTTC; CDR3aa: CASSLSPGTSSKFF
abundance: NA; j_gene: TRBJ1-3; d_gene: NA; v_gene: TRBV19; CDR3nt: TGTGCCAGTAGTAACCGGGGATCTGGAAACACCATATATTTT; CDR3aa: CASSNRGSGNTIYF
abundance: NA; j_gene: TRBJ2-7; d_gene: TRBD1; v_gene: TRBV15; CDR3nt: TGTGCCACCAGCAATACCGGGACAGATGTCTACGAGCAGTACTTC; CDR3aa: CATSNTGTDVYEQYF
abundance: once; j_gene: TRBJ1-1; d_gene: TRBD1; v_gene: TRBV5-6; CDR3nt: TGTGCCAGCAGCTTGGAGGACAGGTTGAACACTGAAGCTTTCTTT; CDR3aa: CASSLEDRLNTEAFF
abundance: NA; j_gene: TRBJ2-3; d_gene: NA; v_gene: TRBV30; CDR3nt: TGTGCCTGGAGTCGGGGAGTGACAGATACGCAGTATTTT; CDR3aa: CAWSRGVTDTQYF
abundance: NA; j_gene: TRBJ2-2; d_gene: NA; v_gene: TRBV7-3; CDR3nt: TGTGCCAGCAGAACCAGGGCCACCGGGGAGCTGTTTTTT; CDR3aa: CASRTRATGELFF
abundance: NA; j_gene: TRBJ2-1; d_gene: TRBD1; v_gene: TRBV18; CDR3nt: TGTGTCAGCTCACAGGGGACAGGGACATACAATGAGCAGTTCTTC; CDR3aa: CVSSQGTGTYNEQFF
abundance: NA; j_gene: TRBJ1-4; d_gene: TRBD1; v_gene: TRBV7-9; CDR3nt: TGTGCCAGCAGCCAAGGACAGGCCCAGGCAAAACTGTTTTTT; CDR3aa: CASSQGQAQAKLFF
abundance: NA; j_gene: TRBJ1-4; d_gene: NA; v_gene: TRBV19; CDR3nt: TGTGCCAGTAGTATAGGCACGGCAGGACTGGAAAAACTGTTTTTT; CDR3aa: CASSIGTAGLEKLFF
abundance: NA; j_gene: TRBJ2-1; d_gene: NA; v_gene: TRBV7-2; CDR3nt: TGTGCCAGCAGCTTAGTAGCCCTTGAGCAGTTCTTC; CDR3aa: CASSLVALEQFF
abundance: NA; j_gene: TRBJ1-1; d_gene: NA; v_gene: TRBV5-1; CDR3nt: TGCGCCAGCAGCTTGGCAGGGATGACTGAAGCTTTCTTT; CDR3aa: CASSLAGMTEAFF
abundance: once; j_gene: TRBJ1-5; d_gene: NA; v_gene: TRBV6-5; CDR3nt: TGTGCCAGCGGCGGTGGCCCCAATCAGCCCCAGCATTTT; CDR3aa: CASGGGPNQPQHF
abundance: NA; j_gene: TRBJ2-7; d_gene: TRBD2; v_gene: TRBV28; CDR3nt: TGTGCCAGCACCCCCGGGGGGACTAGCGGGAGGGCCGGGTACGAGCAGTACTTC; CDR3aa: CASTPGGTSGRAGYEQYF
abundance: NA; j_gene: TRBJ2-4; d_gene: TRBD1; v_gene: TRBV30; CDR3nt: TGTGCCTGGAGGGCCTGGGACAGGGGACAGGAGTACTTC; CDR3aa: CAWRAWDRGQEYF
abundance: NA; j_gene: TRBJ2-1; d_gene: TRBD2; v_gene: TRBV5-4; CDR3nt: TGTGCCAGCAGCCAGAAACGGACTAGCGGATCCTACAATGAGCAGTTCTTC; CDR3aa: CASSQKRTSGSYNEQFF
abundance: NA; j_gene: TRBJ1-1; d_gene: TRBD1; v_gene: TRBV18; CDR3nt: TGTGCCAGCTCACACCTAGGACAGGGAAGAAACACTGAAGCTTTCTTT; CDR3aa: CASSHLGQGRNTEAFF
abundance: NA; j_gene: TRBJ2-7; d_gene: TRBD2; v_gene: TRBV6-1; CDR3nt: TGTGCCAGCAGTGGGAGCCCTCGGGGGGGCCCAAAGGTATACGAGCAGTACTTC; CDR3aa: CASSGSPRGGPKVYEQYF
abundance: few; j_gene: TRBJ2-3; d_gene: TRBD2; v_gene: TRBV6-6; CDR3nt: TGTGCCAGCAGTTACTCAGGGACTAACACAGATACGCAGTATTTT; CDR3aa: CASSYSGTNTDTQYF
abundance: few; j_gene: TRBJ2-7; d_gene: TRBD2; v_gene: TRBV7-2; CDR3nt: TGTGCCAGCAGTTACGCCGGGACTAGCGGGGGGGCCTACGAGCAGTACTTC; CDR3aa: CASSYAGTSGGAYEQYF